Listed below are T cell receptor beta chains from one sample, sequenced in a study of memory CD4+ T cells and cytomegalovirus serostatus. Clones were read by immunoSEQ multiplex PCR, and TCRdb kept only the in-frame ones, dropping some. The repertoire has about 40,000 clones, about three quarters of them found once; the top ten carry under 0.7%. The sequencing input was memory CD4+ T cells from blood. The receptors shown here come from an adult in good health and CMV-seronegative. CDR3s include the opening cysteine and the closing phenylalanine or tryptophan. A D gene is named only where the DNA matches it firmly. Clone size is shown for a subset of rows, as once, few, many or a class of expanded clone.

j_call d_call clone_size v_call cdr3_nt cdr3_aa
TRBJ2-1 TRBD2 NA TRBV28 TGTGCCAGCAACTCTCTAGCGGGGGGCTTCAATGAGCAGTTCTTC CASNSLAGGFNEQFF
TRBJ1-6 NA once TRBV5-6 TGTGCCAGCAGCGACGGGGCCGAGGCTTATTCACCCCTCCACTTT CASSDGAEAYSPLHF
TRBJ1-1 NA NA TRBV19 TGTGCCAGTAGTGTAACAGGGAACACTGAAGCTTTCTTT CASSVTGNTEAFF
TRBJ1-1 NA NA TRBV27 TGTGCCACCAGGGTCTTGGGGCAGAACACTGAAGCTTTCTTT CATRVLGQNTEAFF
TRBJ2-3 NA once TRBV10-3 TGTGCCATCATTGTGGGAGATACGCAGTATTTT CAIIVGDTQYF
TRBJ2-1 TRBD2 few TRBV25-1 TGTGCCAGCAGCGGGGGGGTGGGCAATGAGCAGTTCTTC CASSGGVGNEQFF
TRBJ1-1 NA medium-sized TRBV2 TGTGCCAGCAGTCTGTGGAGCACTGAAGCTTTCTTT CASSLWSTEAFF
TRBJ2-5 TRBD2 NA TRBV5-1 TGCGCCAGCAGCTCGGCGGGGGAGAGGGAGACCCAGTACTTC CASSSAGERETQYF
TRBJ1-5 TRBD1 NA TRBV5-5 TGTGCCAGCAGCTTAGGACAGGCCACCGGTCAGCCCCAGCATTTT CASSLGQATGQPQHF
TRBJ2-2 TRBD2 NA TRBV4-2 TGTGCCAGCAGCCAAGGATCGGGGGGGGACGGGGAGCTGTTTTTT CASSQGSGGDGELFF
TRBJ2-7 NA NA TRBV2 TGTGCCAGCAGCGATCAGGGAATCTCCTACGAGCAGTACTTC CASSDQGISYEQYF
TRBJ2-3 NA NA TRBV11-2 TGTGCCAGCAGCCCGCGGGACCACACAGATACGCAGTATTTT CASSPRDHTDTQYF
TRBJ2-7 TRBD2 NA TRBV7-6 TGTGCCAGCAGCTCGTTGGGAGCGGGGGGTTACTACGAGCAGTACTTC CASSSLGAGGYYEQYF
TRBJ2-5 NA NA TRBV29-1 TGCAGCGTTGCGGGGGCTCAAGAGACCCAGTACTTC CSVAGAQETQYF
TRBJ1-1 NA few TRBV7-8 TGTGCCAGCAGACCCGACAGAGCCCAGGAAGCTTTCTTT CASRPDRAQEAFF
TRBJ1-5 NA once TRBV6-1 TGTGCCAGCGCAGATCGCAATCAGCCCCAGCATTTT CASADRNQPQHF
TRBJ2-7 TRBD2 NA TRBV27 TGTGCCAGCAGTCCCCCTGGGCCAGGACTAGCGGGGAGGGAGCAGTACTTC CASSPPGPGLAGREQYF
TRBJ1-6 NA NA TRBV19 TGTGCCAGTAGCCCTGGACGGTATAATTCACCCCTCCACTTT CASSPGRYNSPLHF
TRBJ1-5 NA NA TRBV5-1 TGCGCCAGCAGCTTGGGAATGGGTAATCAGCCCCAGCATTTT CASSLGMGNQPQHF
TRBJ1-1 NA NA TRBV19 TGTGCCAGTAGGGCCCAGGGGATAACTGAAGCTTTCTTT CASRAQGITEAFF
TRBJ1-4 NA NA TRBV10-2 TGCGCCAGCAGTGACCCCTGGGGGGGGCGAGCTTATAATGAAAAACTGTTTTTT CASSDPWGGRAYNEKLFF
TRBJ2-1 TRBD2 NA TRBV6-1 TGTGCCAGCAGCGAGGGGACTAGCGGGGGGATACTAAAGATCTTC CASSEGTSGGILKIF
TRBJ1-6 NA once TRBV10-3 TGTGCCATCAGTGAGTCAGGGACCGTCTTAAATTCACCCCTCCACTTT CAISESGTVLNSPLHF
TRBJ1-5 NA NA TRBV19 TGTGCCAGCCACGCCGTGCAAGGGGCGCATCAGCCCCAGCATTTT CASHAVQGAHQPQHF
TRBJ2-7 NA NA TRBV29-1 TGCAGCGTACAGGGGAGGGACGAGCAGTACTTC CSVQGRDEQYF
TRBJ1-2 NA NA TRBV18 TGTGCCAGCTCACCTCAGGGGATAGATGGCTACACCTTC CASSPQGIDGYTF
TRBJ2-5 NA NA TRBV9 TGTGCCAGCAGCGGCCCCCGGGGGATGCAAGAGACCCAGTACTTC CASSGPRGMQETQYF
TRBJ2-5 TRBD2 NA TRBV9 TGTGCCAGCAGCTCCGGGGGGACGTCGGAGACCCAGTACTTC CASSSGGTSETQYF
TRBJ2-1 NA NA TRBV19 TGTGCCAGTAGTATAGATTTCGCCTCAGGTAGCTCCTACAATGAGCAGTTCTTC CASSIDFASGSSYNEQFF
TRBJ2-1 NA NA TRBV2 TGTGCCAGCATCGTGGGGACCTACAATGAGCAGTTCTTC CASIVGTYNEQFF
TRBJ1-1 NA NA TRBV6-1 TGTGCCAGCAGTGAAGGGGGAGTACCCCGTGCGGCTTTCTTT CASSEGGVPRAAFF
TRBJ2-3 TRBD1 NA TRBV5-1 TGCGCCAGCAGAAAGGGGGATGCGACAGGGGGCTCAGATACGCAGTATTTT CASRKGDATGGSDTQYF